This TCR beta chain was obtained from a study of Graves' ophthalmopathy and Graves' hyperthyroidism. V was clipped by 1 base and J by 0 bases, with 7 bases between them. CDR1 and CDR2 from the germline V gene are SGHAT and FQNNGV. The CDR3 is 15 amino acids. There are many counts of this clonotype. The antigen remains undetermined. Study outcomes and limitations: With a specificity of 72.22% and a sensitivity of roughly 71%, the model predicted ophthalmopathy progression.

Moderate-to-severe activity, CAS ≥3, NOSPECS ≥4 and duration under 3 months were recorded for donors with ophthalmopathy. Someone took the PBMCs out of more than 9 ml of fresh peripheral blood. Using RNA transcripts, the TCR beta CDR3 regions were amplified. HTBI primers primed a first-round RT-PCR, and a second-round multiplex PCR followed. TCRdb fed the multiplex PCR reads into MiXCR, producing one record per CDR3 protein. Among about 740,000 distinct CDR3 sequences listed, 40% were seen once. The specimen was peripheral blood. The chain couples TRBV11-2 to TRBJ1-3, with D perhaps matching TRBD1 (5 bases). The sequence was collected from an adult man with Graves' ophthalmopathy. The CDR3 nucleotides are TGTGCCAGCAGCTTAGTAGGGGACTCTGGAAACACCATATATTTT. Translating gives CASSLVGDSGNTIYF. Full variable domain (remainder filled in from reference TRBV11-2 and TRBJ1-3): EAGVAQSPRYKIIEKRQSVAFWCNPISGHATLYWYQQILGQGPKLLIQFQNNGVVDDSQLPKDRFSAERLKGVDSTLKIQPAKLEDSAVYLCASSLVGDSGNTIYFGEGSWLTVV.